This T cell receptor (beta chain) was identified during a study of cytomegalovirus exposure and HLA in healthy donors. Study conclusions and caveats: What a later analysis showed was that several of the most significant clusters appeared linked to common viral pathogens. Accurate HLA-A and HLA-B prediction from TCR beta sequences was reported for most subjects. Later analysis associated a missense DCLRE1C variant with TCR beta V- and J-gene trimming.

In the PCR, 60 Vbeta and 13 Jbeta primers were used. TCRdb keeps only in-frame clones here, not all; method: immunoSEQ multiplex PCR. The repertoire has about 120,000 clones, 60% to 85% of them found once; the top ten carry roughly 12%. The germline gives CDR1 SNHLY, CDR2 FYNNEI. The CDR3 runs to 12 residues. Trimming cost V 7 bases and J 7 bases, with 10 bases left between them. The table lists this clone with a few counts. Antigen: not known. This TCR was recovered from a woman in her 40s in good health and CMV-seropositive. The V gene is TRBV2, the J gene TRBJ2-2, with D possibly TRBD2 on 6 matching bases. What was sequenced was PBMCs. For the CDR3, the DNA is TGTGCCAGCACGGGGGTTTACGGGGAGCTGTTTTTT. This sequence encodes CASTGVYGELFF.